The present T cell receptor beta chain was sequenced within a study of regulatory T cells in long-lasting Graves disease. This clonotype was counted between two and nine times. Its cognate antigen is unknown. The CDR3 totals 16 residues. CDR1 is MDHEN, CDR2 SYDVKM, per germline. The V gene lost 2 bases and the J gene lost 0 bases, with 14 bases spanning the gap. The authors built TCR beta libraries using iRepertoire HTBI primers and Arm-PCR of CDR3 regions. TCRdb processed the multiplex PCR reads anew with MiXCR; each CDR3 protein has one entry. The repertoire holds around 400,000 distinct CDR3 sequences, with 20% to 25% as singletons. The time point was: persistent/refractory GD, antithyroid drugs over 5 years with positive TRAb. There was RNA extracted from PBMCs, and the TCR library was made from it. Study-wide points: Favoring TRBV28, TRBJ1-2 and TRBJ2-5 was a feature seen in persistent disease.

V gene TRBV28 combines with J gene TRBJ2-7; D is unclear. Here the sequenced sample was peripheral blood mononuclear cells (PBMCs), taken when the disease was refractory, from a patient treated with antithyroid drugs. This TCR derives from a female donor with Graves disease. This CDR3 reads CASSLLRRPGSYEQYF. CDR3 bases: TGTGCCAGCAGTTTACTCCGACGGCCGGGCTCCTACGAGCAGTACTTC.